Listed below are T cell receptor beta chains from one sample, sequenced in a study of blood T cell repertoires in COVID-19. Profiled with immunoSEQ multiplex PCR; TCRdb holds only in-frame clones, not every one. The sample has about 97,000 clones, about 87% seen once. Sequences were obtained from peripheral blood. All receptors come from a human donor in a cohort sampled during active COVID-19. CDR3s include the opening cysteine and the closing phenylalanine or tryptophan. A D gene is named only where the DNA matches it firmly. Not every row has a clone size; where given, it reads once, few, many or a size class.

d_gene,v_gene,abundance,j_gene,CDR3nt,CDR3aa
TRBD1,TRBV28,NA,TRBJ2-7,TGTGCCAGCAGGGGGACAGGGGGTGCCGAGCAGTACTTC,CASRGTGGAEQYF
TRBD1,TRBV11-3,NA,TRBJ2-2,TGTGCCAGCAGCGCCTCCGGGACAGGGTTCGGGGAGCTGTTTTTT,CASSASGTGFGELFF
NA,TRBV3-1/TRBV3-2,NA,TRBJ2-1,TGTGCCAGCAGCTCCGCGATCGTGGATGAGCAGTTCTTC,CASSSAIVDEQFF
NA,TRBV7-9,NA,TRBJ2-1,TGTGCCAGCAGCTTGAGCGGATACAATGAGCAGTTCTTC,CASSLSGYNEQFF
TRBD1,TRBV15,NA,TRBJ2-3,TGTGCCACCAGCAGAGATAGGGGGCCTAGGGGTGCCCTCACACGAGATACGCAGTATTTT,CATSRDRGPRGALTRDTQYF
TRBD1,TRBV18,NA,TRBJ1-1,TGTGCCAGCTCACTCAACCCGGGACAGGGCACTGAAGCTTTCTTT,CASSLNPGQGTEAFF
NA,TRBV5-1,NA,TRBJ2-7,TGCGCCAGCAGCTTGTCTCAGGGCTCCTACGAGCAGTACTTC,CASSLSQGSYEQYF
NA,TRBV3-1/TRBV3-2,NA,TRBJ2-7,TGTGCCAGCAGCCAAGACACGGGGGGCCTCTACGAGCAGTACTTC,CASSQDTGGLYEQYF
NA,TRBV6-5,NA,TRBJ1-1,TGTGCCAGCAGTTACTCCTCCGGGATTCCGAACACTGAAGCTTTCTTT,CASSYSSGIPNTEAFF
TRBD2,TRBV3-1/TRBV3-2,NA,TRBJ2-7,TGTGCCAGCAGCCAAGAGACCTACCTAGCGGGAGATACCTACGAGCAGTACTTC,CASSQETYLAGDTYEQYF
NA,TRBV10-2,NA,TRBJ2-2,TGCGCCAGCACTGCGGGGACTTTCGGCACCGGGGAGCTGTTTTTT,CASTAGTFGTGELFF
NA,TRBV25-1,NA,TRBJ2-6,TGTGCCAGCAGTGAGACGGCAGGGCTGCTCTCTGGGGCCAACGTCCTGACTTTC,CASSETAGLLSGANVLTF
NA,TRBV12-3/TRBV12-4,NA,TRBJ1-5,TGTGCCAGCAGTTTAGGCGTTAATCAGCCCCAGCATTTT,CASSLGVNQPQHF
TRBD1,TRBV9,NA,TRBJ1-3,TGTGCCAGCAGCCGGGGACAGAGCTCTGGAAACACCATATATTTT,CASSRGQSSGNTIYF
NA,TRBV5-1,NA,TRBJ1-1,TGCGCCAGCAGCTTGGCCCCGGGGTGGAGGACTGAAGCTTTCTTT,CASSLAPGWRTEAFF
TRBD1,TRBV4-2,NA,TRBJ2-7,TGTGCCAGCAGCCGCGGACAGGGGGCAAACGAGCAGTACTTC,CASSRGQGANEQYF
TRBD2,TRBV28,NA,TRBJ2-1,TGTGCCAGCAGTCCCCGGACTGTGGGGCCCGGGGGGTACAATGAGCAGTTCTTC,CASSPRTVGPGGYNEQFF
NA,TRBV27,NA,TRBJ1-6,TGTGCCAGCAGTTCCAGACAGAATTCACCCCTCCACTTT,CASSSRQNSPLHF
NA,TRBV6-6,NA,TRBJ2-7,TGTGCCAGCAGTGCAGATAGGACGGGGGAGCAGTACTTC,CASSADRTGEQYF
TRBD1,TRBV7-8,NA,TRBJ1-6,TGTGCCAGCAGCTTAGCCCCGGACAGGGTTAATTCACCCCTCCACTTT,CASSLAPDRVNSPLHF
TRBD1,TRBV19,NA,TRBJ1-5,TGTGCCAGTAGTATAGTCGGACAGGGGCAGGTGCCCCAGCATTTT,CASSIVGQGQVPQHF
TRBD1,TRBV10-3,NA,TRBJ2-7,TGTGCCATCAGTGAGTCCCCGGACAGGGAATACGAGCAGTACTTC,CAISESPDREYEQYF
NA,TRBV4-1,once,TRBJ2-3,TGCGCCAGCAGCCAAGAATACGGGACAGATACGCAGTATTTT,CASSQEYGTDTQYF